Following are 24 T cell receptor beta chains from one sample sequenced in a study of cytomegalovirus exposure and HLA in healthy donors. The PCR had 60 Vbeta and 13 Jbeta primers. Sequencing was performed with immunoSEQ multiplex PCR; in TCRdb, only in-frame clones are kept and a portion is missing. The table records some 96,000 clones, around 82% of them present only once. The sample was PBMCs. The receptor source for this set is a woman in her fifties or sixties in good health and CMV-seronegative.

This chain connects TRBV5-4 to TRBJ1-1; TRBD1 agrees at 8 bases. This CDR3 comprises 14 residues. From germline, CDR1 is SGHNT and CDR2 YYREEE (reference sequence). V dropped 4 bases and J dropped 4; count of bases not matched to a gene: 6. Here the CDR3 reads CASSQTGVGTEAFF. Here the CDR3 DNA reads TGTGCCAGCAGCCAGACAGGGGTTGGCACTGAAGCTTTCTTT.

CDR3 in amino acids: CSVEDGRTGITDTQYF. In DNA form, the CDR3 reads TGCAGCGTTGAAGATGGCAGGACAGGGATCACAGATACGCAGTATTTT. J is TRBJ2-3 and V is TRBV29-1, with 8 bases that match TRBD1. The CDR3 runs 16 residues. Trimming removed 0 bases from V and 2 bases from J; junction bases left unmatched: 7. The germline gives CDR1 SQVTM, CDR2 ANQGSEA.

This clone was counted between two and nine times. This sequence joins TRBV5-1 and TRBJ2-3; 9 nucleotides agree with TRBD1. Germline loops: CDR1 SGHRS, CDR2 YFSETQ. The CDR3 contains 14 residues. The V gene end was trimmed by 4 bases and the J gene end by 5 bases; junction bases not matched to a gene: 5. The CDR3 loop is CASSIQGAQDTQYF. DNA for the CDR3: TGCGCCAGCAGCATACAGGGGGCCCAAGATACGCAGTATTTT.

The chain links TRBV6-5 to TRBJ2-7; D is perhaps TRBD1 (6 bases). Trimming removed 6 bases at V and 0 bases at J, with 15 bases between. This CDR3 spans 15 amino acids. CDR1 is MNHEY and CDR2 is SVGAGI in the germline V gene. CDR3 sequence: CASRNPDRDSYEQYF. The CDR3 region has the DNA TGTGCCAGCAGGAACCCGGACAGAGACTCCTACGAGCAGTACTTC.

V usage is TRBV11-3 and J usage is TRBJ2-3, with D perhaps matching TRBD1 (6 bases). Germline V gene sequence: CDR1 SGHNT, CDR2 YENEEA. Trimming shortened V by 0 bases and J by 0 bases, and 7 bases separated the two germline ends. CDR3 length: 15 amino acids. CDR3 DNA: TGTGCCAGCAGCTTAGACAGGGGAAGCACAGATACGCAGTATTTT. It encodes CASSLDRGSTDTQYF.

The chain employs TRBV7-9 and TRBJ2-7; TRBD1 matches 10 bases. Trimming cost V 7 bases and J 5 bases; bases outside gene matches: 8. This CDR3 has 14 amino acids. CDR1 and CDR2 (germline): SEHNR, FQNEAQ (reference sequence). Written as DNA, the CDR3 is TGTGCCAGCACACAGACAGGGGGCAAAGACGAGCAGTACTTC. Translation gives CASTQTGGKDEQYF.

This clone was seen only once. The chain has TRBV29-1 and TRBJ1-1; 7 positions agree with TRBD1. The CDR3 has 16 residues. The ends lost 2 bases at V and 0 bases at J; junction bases unmatched: 9. CDR1 SQVTM and CDR2 ANQGSEA come from the germline V gene. CDR3 DNA sequence: TGCAGCGTTGAACGGGACAGCGTTATTATGAACACTGAAGCTTTCTTT. Translated: CSVERDSVIMNTEAFF.

This clone was found a few times. The chain employs TRBV29-1 and TRBJ1-1; D unresolved. Germline V CDR1 and CDR2: SQVTM, ANQGSEA. CDR3 length: 11 residues. Trimming shortened V by 2 bases and J by 1 base, and 2 bases separated the two germline ends. CDR3 protein: CSVERNTEAFF. The CDR3 DNA reads as TGCAGCGTTGAACGGAACACTGAAGCTTTCTTT.

The chain combines TRBV6-5 with TRBJ1-5; the D gene is possibly TRBD1 (5 bases). The CDR3 has 13 residues. CDR1 is MNHEY and CDR2 is SVGAGI in the germline V gene. V was cut by 2 bases and J by 7 bases, with 9 bases left in between. CDR3 bases: TGTGCCAGCAGTTACGGTCAGGGCCAGCCCCAGCATTTT. This sequence encodes CASSYGQGQPQHF.

This clone occurred a few times. The chain recombines TRBV7-2 with TRBJ2-7; 11 positions match TRBD2. The CDR3 has 15 amino acids. Trimming removed 5 bases from V and 1 base from J; junction bases left unmatched: 4. Germline CDR1 and CDR2: SGHTA and FQGNSA. CDR3 region: CASSERLAGSYEQYF. The CDR3 region has the DNA TGTGCCAGCAGCGAGAGACTAGCGGGATCCTACGAGCAGTACTTC. The full variable domain, rest sourced from reference TRBV7-2 and TRBJ2-7, is GAGVSQSPSNKVTEKGKDVELRCDPISGHTALYWYRQSLGQGLEFLIYFQGNSAPDKSGLPSDRFSAERTGGSVSTLTIQRTQQEDSAVYLCASSERLAGSYEQYFGPGTRLTVT.

This clone was seen only once. The chain carries TRBV28 and TRBJ1-5; D is possibly TRBD1 (6 bases). The CDR3 spans 16 residues. The V gene lost 4 bases and the J gene lost 2 bases, with 15 bases spanning the gap. Germline CDR1 MDHEN, CDR2 SYDVKM. CDR3 protein: CASSSSSGGRNQPQHF. As DNA, the CDR3 is TGTGCCAGCAGTTCCTCCTCGGGGGGGCGCAATCAGCCCCAGCATTTT.

The V call is TRBV6-5, the J call TRBJ1-2, with D perhaps TRBD1 (6 bases). The V and J ends lost 5 bases and 4 bases respectively, with 8 bases between them. The CDR3 is 12 residues long. The germline V gene has CDR1 MNHEY and CDR2 SVGAGI. The CDR3 coding sequence is TGTGCCAGCAGTAAACAGGGCTATGGCTACACCTTC. Translated: CASSKQGYGYTF.

CDR3 loop: CATHQGNYGYTF. CDR3 nucleotide sequence: TGTGCCACCCACCAGGGAAACTATGGCTACACCTTC. The gene calls are TRBV28 and TRBJ1-2, with TRBD1 as a possible D gene (5 bases). The V and J ends lost 10 bases and 2 bases respectively, with 11 bases between them. This CDR3 has 12 residues. Germline V CDR1 and CDR2: MDHEN, SYDVKM.

The rearrangement joins TRBV30 to TRBJ1-1, with D possibly being TRBD1 (5 bases). The CDR3 runs 14 residues. V gave up 1 base and J gave up 4 bases, with 13 bases separating them. Germline V CDR1 and CDR2: GTSNPN, SVGIG (reference sequence). Written as DNA, the CDR3 is TGTGCCTGGAGTGGCGCAGGGTTGAGCACTGAAGCTTTCTTT. It encodes CAWSGAGLSTEAFF.

Only a few counts were recorded for this clone. The J gene is TRBJ1-1, the V gene TRBV6-1; D might be TRBD1 (6 bases). V shed 6 bases and J shed 6 bases, with 17 bases lying between them. Germline V gene lookup returns CDR1 MNHNS and CDR2 SASEGT. The CDR3 spans 14 residues. CDR3 in amino acids: CASRDSRSWSEAFF. The CDR3, as DNA: TGTGCCAGCAGGGACAGCCGTTCCTGGTCTGAAGCTTTCTTT.

This chain links TRBV9 with TRBJ1-2; TRBD1 matches 10 bases. CDR3 size: 14 residues. Germline CDR1 reads SGDLS; CDR2 reads YYNGEE. J was trimmed by 4 bases and V by 4 bases; bases with no gene match: 4. The CDR3 loop reads CASSKTGGSYGYTF. In DNA form, the CDR3 reads TGTGCCAGCAGCAAGACAGGGGGCAGCTATGGCTACACCTTC.

This clone showed up just a few times. The chain is built from TRBV6-1 and TRBJ1-1; TRBD1 agrees at 8 bases. From germline, CDR1 is MNHNS and CDR2 SASEGT. With 8 bases clipped from V and 7 bases from J, the junction kept 12 bases outside the gene matches. This CDR3 has 14 amino acids. The CDR3 DNA reads as TGTGCCAGCCTTAGAACCCGGACAGGGAGTGAAGCTTTCTTT. Its protein product is CASLRTRTGSEAFF.

The J gene is TRBJ2-2, the V gene TRBV7-2; 10 nucleotides line up with TRBD2. This CDR3 has 15 residues. Unmatched junction bases numbered 2, after V lost 2 bases and J lost 5 bases. The germline gives CDR1 SGHTA, CDR2 FQGNSA. CDR3 nucleotides: TGTGCCAGCAGCTTACTAGCGGGAGCGACCGGGGAGCTGTTTTTT. Translation gives CASSLLAGATGELFF.

The chain employs TRBV7-9 and TRBJ2-7, with D possibly TRBD1 on 5 matching bases. The germline V gene encodes CDR1 SEHNR and CDR2 FQNEAQ (reference sequence). V was pared by 5 bases and J by 4 bases, with 9 bases between. The CDR3 spans 12 residues. The CDR3 DNA reads as TGTGCCAGCAGCCGACAGCTTTACGAGCAGTACTTC. Its protein product is CASSRQLYEQYF.

The chain uses TRBV25-1 and TRBJ2-7; no firm D call. Germline CDR1 and CDR2: MGHDK and SYGVNS. This CDR3 has 11 amino acids. Between the trimmed V and J ends, which lost 7 bases and 4 bases, there was a span of 8 bases. CDR3 loop: CASTAGYEQYF. CDR3 in DNA: TGTGCCAGCACCGCAGGTTACGAGCAGTACTTC.

The chain joins TRBV5-1 to TRBJ1-3, with TRBD1 identical over 9 bases. Looked up from germline, CDR1 is SGHRS and CDR2 is YFSETQ. Germline trimming cut 0 bases from V and 6 bases from J; bases unmatched to any gene: 7. This CDR3 comprises 16 residues. Here the CDR3 reads CASSLEGQGSENTIYF. DNA of the CDR3: TGCGCCAGCAGCTTGGAGGGACAGGGTTCAGAAAACACCATATATTTT.

This chain links TRBV18 with TRBJ2-3; maybe TRBD1 (6 bases). CDR3 size: 17 residues. V was cut by 4 bases and J by 4 bases, with 21 bases left in between. Germline V gene sequence: CDR1 KGHSH, CDR2 LQKENI. Here the CDR3 reads CASSLPVGHPLSDTQYF. In DNA, the CDR3 is TGTGCCAGCTCACTACCAGTGGGACACCCCTTGTCAGATACGCAGTATTTT.

The chain links TRBV7-2 to TRBJ2-2; the match to TRBD2 covers 8 bases. V shed 5 bases and J 5 bases; nucleotides not matched to a gene: 4. This CDR3 has 14 residues. Germline loops: CDR1 SGHTA, CDR2 FQGNSA. CDR3 sequence (DNA): TGTGCCAGCAGCCGAAGCGGGAGTACCGGGGAGCTGTTTTTT. The encoded protein is CASSRSGSTGELFF.

V usage is TRBV6-1 and J usage is TRBJ1-2; 7 bases agree with TRBD1. V lost 3 bases, J lost 4 bases, and 5 bases stayed unmatched. Germline V gene data show CDR1 as MNHNS and CDR2 as SASEGT. This CDR3 is 14 amino acids long. CDR3 coding DNA: TGTGCCAGCAGTGACCTACAGGGGATCTATGGCTACACCTTC. This gives the protein CASSDLQGIYGYTF.